These T cell receptor beta chains were read from a single sample in a study of cytomegalovirus exposure and HLA in healthy donors. Sequenced by immunoSEQ multiplex PCR; TCRdb stores in-frame clones only, minus some. The sample features tens of thousands of clones, with around 4% in its top ten. Sequences were obtained from PBMCs. The receptor set was obtained from a young man in good health and CMV-seropositive. Both conserved end residues are part of each CDR3. The D gene is left open where the match is weak.

D	V	J	length	DNA	CDR3
.	TRBV5-1	TRBJ1-1	14	TGCGCCAGCAGCTTGGTGGCGGTGAACACTGAAGCTTTCTTT	CASSLVAVNTEAFF
TRBD1	TRBV5-5	TRBJ1-5	15	TGTGCCAGCAGCCGACAGGGCAATAGCAATCAGCCCCAGCATTTT	CASSRQGNSNQPQHF
.	TRBV7-2	TRBJ2-6	16	TGTGCCAGCAGCTTAGGGGCCTCCTCTGGGGCCAACGTCCTGACTTTC	CASSLGASSGANVLTF
.	TRBV19	TRBJ2-7	15	TGTGCCAGTAGTATTCCGACAGCCAGCTCCTACGAGCAGTACTTC	CASSIPTASSYEQYF
.	TRBV30	TRBJ2-1	14	TGTGCCTGGGGCCCAAGTGGGCGGGGTTATGAGCAGTTCTTC	CAWGPSGRGYEQFF
.	TRBV9	TRBJ2-5	15	TGTGCCAGCAGCGACAGGGCGTGGGGCCATGAGACCCAGTACTTC	CASSDRAWGHETQYF
.	TRBV11-2	TRBJ1-1	14	TGTGCCAGCAGCCAACCAGGACTCTCCACTGAAGCTTTCTTT	CASSQPGLSTEAFF
.	TRBV28	TRBJ1-3	14	TGTGCCAGCAGAACAGGGTACTGGGGAAACACCATATATTTT	CASRTGYWGNTIYF
.	TRBV6-5	TRBJ1-1	13	TGTGCCAGCACCAAGAACCAGGGGTCTGAAGCTTTCTTT	CASTKNQGSEAFF
TRBD2	TRBV4-1	TRBJ2-7	15	TGCGCCAGCAGCCACGGGAGCGGGAGTTCCTACGAGCAGTACTTC	CASSHGSGSSYEQYF
TRBD1	TRBV27	TRBJ1-1	15	TGTGCCAGCAGTTTAGCCGGGACAGAGAACACTGAAGCTTTCTTT	CASSLAGTENTEAFF
TRBD2	TRBV27	TRBJ2-3	16	TGTGCCAGCAGTTTACTTCTTAGCGGGAGTAGGGATACGCAGTATTTT	CASSLLLSGSRDTQYF
.	TRBV6-1	TRBJ1-2	12	TGTGCCAGCAGTTGGGGGGGAGCCGGCTACACCTTC	CASSWGGAGYTF
.	TRBV4-1	TRBJ1-1	15	TGCGCCAGCAGCCAAGATGGGCGGACTCTAAGTGGAGCTTTCTTT	CASSQDGRTLSGAFF
.	TRBV11-2	TRBJ1-3	15	TGTGCCAGCAGCTTAACAGGGCACTCTGGAAACACCATATATTTT	CASSLTGHSGNTIYF
TRBD2	TRBV5-1	TRBJ2-1	17	TGCGCCAGCAGTCCACTAGCGGGACTACTGTCCTACAATGAGCAGTTCTTC	CASSPLAGLLSYNEQFF
TRBD1	TRBV30	TRBJ1-6	17	TGTGCCTGGAGTGTCGGTACAGGGACAGCCTATAATTCACCCCTCCACTTT	CAWSVGTGTAYNSPLHF
.	TRBV18	TRBJ2-1	15	TGTGCCAGCTCACAAACGGAGCGGAACTACAATGAGCAGTTCTTC	CASSQTERNYNEQFF
.	TRBV5-1	TRBJ1-1	14	TGCGCCACCAAGGCAGGGGCCGAGAACACTGAAGCTTTCTTT	CATKAGAENTEAFF
.	TRBV5-1	TRBJ2-1	13	TGCGCCAGCAGCTTAACTCTGGGGCCTGAGCAGTTCTTC	CASSLTLGPEQFF
.	TRBV4-1	TRBJ1-5	14	TGCGCCAGCAGCTACCCAGAGGACAATCAGCCCCAGCATTTT	CASSYPEDNQPQHF
TRBD1	TRBV2	TRBJ1-1	15	TGTGCCAGCGGGCTTAGGACAGGGAGGGACACTGAAGCTTTCTTT	CASGLRTGRDTEAFF
.	TRBV9	TRBJ2-3	15	TGTGCCAGCAGCGTTGGGGGCGCTCCTGGGGATACGCAGTATTTT	CASSVGGAPGDTQYF
TRBD1	TRBV27	TRBJ1-6	17	TGTGCCAGCAGCCCCGGACAGGGGGCGTACTATAATTCACCCCTCCACTTT	CASSPGQGAYYNSPLHF
.	TRBV5-1	TRBJ2-1	15	TGCGCCAGCAGCCTGGAGGCAGGGAATGGGGATGAGCAGTTCTTC	CASSLEAGNGDEQFF
.	TRBV5-5	TRBJ1-1	14	TGTGCCAGCAGCTTAGGACAGCTGTACACTGAAGCTTTCTTT	CASSLGQLYTEAFF
TRBD1	TRBV5-1	TRBJ2-5	14	TGCGCCAGCAGCGCACTCGGACAGGGTGAGACCCAGTACTTC	CASSALGQGETQYF
.	TRBV29-1	TRBJ1-1	13	TGCAGCGTCCACAGGGCGGGGGACACTGAAGCTTTCTTT	CSVHRAGDTEAFF
.	TRBV6-6	TRBJ1-5	13	TGTGCCAGCAGTTTGGGGCCCAATCAGCCCCAGCATTTT	CASSLGPNQPQHF
TRBD2	TRBV6-1	TRBJ2-7	15	TGTGCCAGCAGTGAAGAGGCGGGGGGCTCCTACGAGCAGTACTTC	CASSEEAGGSYEQYF
.	TRBV6-5	TRBJ1-1	13	TGTGCCAGCAGGAACGGCTGGGCAACTGAAGCTTTCTTT	CASRNGWATEAFF
.	TRBV2	TRBJ1-1	13	TGTGCCAGCAAGGGGGGGGTGAACACTGAAGCTTTCTTT	CASKGGVNTEAFF
TRBD1	TRBV25-1	TRBJ2-1	16	TGTGCCAGCAGTGGGGGGAGGACAGGGTATTTGAATGAGCAGTTCTTC	CASSGGRTGYLNEQFF